These 15 T cell receptor beta chains were sequenced from one sample in a study of T-cell memory formation after mild COVID-19. TCRdb processed the 5' RACE reads anew with MiXCR; each CDR3 protein has one entry. The repertoire consists of about 390,000 distinct CDR3 sequences, with 20% to 25% occurring once and the leading ten covering approximately 12%. The sequencing input was PBMCs or a T cell subset sorted from them (not recorded which). These receptors were taken from an adult woman who had mild COVID-19 (a few samples of this study predate the infection). Cell type and time point are not known.

This chain joins TRBV24-1 and TRBJ2-7; maybe TRBD2 (6 bases). CDR3 length: 13 amino acids. Germline loops: CDR1 KGHDR, CDR2 SFDVKD. Trimming cost V 5 bases and J 3 bases, with 10 bases left between them. The DNA of the CDR3 is TGTGCCACCAGTGCAGCGGGTGACTACGAGCAGTACTTC. Its protein is CATSAAGDYEQYF.

This clonotype came up a few times. The rearrangement links TRBV7-2 to TRBJ2-1; 12 bases map to TRBD2. Germline V CDR1 and CDR2: SGHTA, FQGNSA. V shed 1 base and J 10 bases; nucleotides not matched to a gene: 2. The CDR3 totals 14 residues. CDR3 sequence: CASSLDGLAGEQFF. CDR3 DNA: TGTGCCAGCAGCTTAGACGGACTAGCGGGGGAGCAGTTCTTC.

The CDR3 loop reads CASSLYSGSGSEQFF. The CDR3 DNA reads TGTGCCAGCAGCTTGTATAGCGGGAGTGGCTCAGAGCAGTTCTTC. V is TRBV5-4 and J is TRBJ2-1; 9 bases map to TRBD2. CDR3 length: 15 amino acids. Germline V lookup: CDR1 SGHNT, CDR2 YYREEE (reference sequence). V shed 1 base and J 10 bases; nucleotides not matched to a gene: 9.

V and J are TRBV10-3 and TRBJ1-2; D is unclear. Germline CDR1 reads ENHRY; CDR2 reads SYGVKD. The CDR3 spans 11 residues. V gave up 8 bases and J gave up 5 bases, with 9 bases separating them. CDR3 nucleotide sequence: TGTGCCATCGGGGATCTATATGGCTACACCTTC. Protein product: CAIGDLYGYTF.

This clonotype was counted a few times. V and J are TRBV6-6 and TRBJ1-5; the D gene is possibly TRBD1 (5 bases). V shed 5 bases and J shed 3 bases, with 11 bases lying between them. The CDR3 is 14 amino acids. Germline V gene data show CDR1 as MNHNY and CDR2 as SVGAGI (reference sequence). CDR3 loop: CASSRGRDNQPQHF. The CDR3 bases are TGTGCCAGCAGTCGGGGACGGGACAATCAGCCCCAGCATTTT.

This clonotype was counted at least ten times. This chain connects TRBV7-9 to TRBJ2-7; perhaps TRBD2 as D (5 bases). There are 14 residues in the CDR3. Germline assignment: CDR1 SEHNR and CDR2 FQNEAQ (reference sequence). Trimming stripped 5 bases from V and 3 bases from J, with 14 bases between. The CDR3 bases are TGTGCCAGCAGCCCCCGGACTGGAGTCTACGAGCAGTACTTC. Protein: CASSPRTGVYEQYF.

This clonotype was observed a few times. This chain links TRBV27 with TRBJ1-6, with D hard to call. V dropped 5 bases and J dropped 10 bases, with 12 bases sitting between them. The CDR3 has 13 residues. Germline CDR1 and CDR2: MNHEY and SMNVEV (reference sequence). The DNA for the CDR3 is TGTGCCAGCAGTATTGAACCGTACTCACCCCTCCACTTT. Its translation is CASSIEPYSPLHF.

Many counts were recorded for this clonotype. This chain links TRBV18 with TRBJ1-1; D not resolved. CDR1 is KGHSH, CDR2 LQKENI, per germline. V lost 2 bases, J lost 0 bases, and 4 bases lay in between. The CDR3 is made up of 13 amino acids. CDR3 sequence: CASSPGVNTEAFF. The CDR3 DNA follows: TGTGCCAGCTCACCAGGGGTGAACACTGAAGCTTTCTTT.

The genes are TRBV20-1 and TRBJ2-1; D is possibly TRBD2 (6 bases). The length of the CDR3 is 14 residues. CDR1 and CDR2 from the germline V gene are DFQATT and SNEGSKA (reference sequence). V was cut by 6 bases and J by 6 bases, with 18 bases left in between. The DNA for the CDR3 is TGCAGTGCCCGGGACCTGAAGGGAGGCAATGAGCAGTTCTTC. This codes for CSARDLKGGNEQFF.

This clonotype was seen more than once but under ten times. The rearrangement links TRBV29-1 to TRBJ2-3, with D maybe TRBD2 (6 bases). The CDR3 contains 18 residues. In germline, CDR1 is SQVTM, CDR2 ANQGSEA. With 1 base removed from V and 3 bases from J, the gap between germline ends came to 23 bases. The DNA of the CDR3 is TGCAGCGTTGAAGTAGGAGGGGCCCTCTGGGGCTTGACAGATACGCAGTATTTT. It codes for CSVEVGGALWGLTDTQYF.

J is TRBJ2-1 and V is TRBV5-1, with TRBD1 matching over 9 bases. CDR3 length: 14 amino acids. V trimming: 5 bases; J trimming: 10 bases; junction bases outside the gene matches: 10. Germline CDR1 and CDR2: SGHRS and YFSETQ. In DNA form, the CDR3 reads TGCGCCAGCAGTCCGGGACAGGGAGTAGGGGAGCAGTTCTTC. Translated: CASSPGQGVGEQFF.

The table lists this clonotype with a few counts. The chain uses TRBV9 and TRBJ2-1; 10 positions agree with TRBD2. Germline assignment: CDR1 SGDLS and CDR2 YYNGEE. This CDR3 is built from 15 residues. V lost 0 bases and J lost 10; bases outside the gene matches: 7. CDR3 DNA: TGTGCCAGCAGCGTAGAGGCTAGCGGGAGTGGGGAGCAGTTCTTC. It encodes CASSVEASGSGEQFF.

This chain connects TRBV6-1 to TRBJ2-5; D is ambiguous. CDR3 length: 13 amino acids. Germline V gene lookup returns CDR1 MNHNS and CDR2 SASEGT. V was cut by 4 bases and J by 2 bases, with 8 bases left in between. The CDR3 spells CASSVTLQETQYF. For the CDR3, the DNA is TGTGCCAGCAGTGTAACACTTCAAGAGACCCAGTACTTC.

The table lists this clonotype with many counts. The chain has TRBV15 and TRBJ2-1; 8 nucleotides agree with TRBD2. The CDR3 consists of 16 residues. The V gene's germline CDR1 is LNHNV and CDR2 YYDKDF (reference sequence). V shed 0 bases, J shed 7 bases, and the junction held 8 bases outside the gene matches. DNA for the CDR3: TGTGCCACCAGCAGAGATAGAGCGGGGGCCCTAAATGAGCAGTTCTTC. It specifies CATSRDRAGALNEQFF.

J is TRBJ2-7 and V is TRBV15; 9 bases map to TRBD1. Trimming removed 0 bases from V and 4 bases from J; junction bases left unmatched: 4. This CDR3 has 15 residues. Germline V gives CDR1 LNHNV, CDR2 YYDKDF (reference sequence). CDR3 DNA sequence: TGTGCCACCAGCAGAGATGTTGGGACAGGGTACGAGCAGTACTTC. Translation gives CATSRDVGTGYEQYF.